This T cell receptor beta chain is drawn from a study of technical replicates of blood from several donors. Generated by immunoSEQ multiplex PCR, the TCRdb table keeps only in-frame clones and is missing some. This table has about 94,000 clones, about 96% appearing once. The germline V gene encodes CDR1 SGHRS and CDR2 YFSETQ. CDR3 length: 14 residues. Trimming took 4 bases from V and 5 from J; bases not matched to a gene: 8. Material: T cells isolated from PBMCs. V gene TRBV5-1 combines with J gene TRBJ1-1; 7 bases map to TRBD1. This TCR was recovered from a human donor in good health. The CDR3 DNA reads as TGCGCCAGCAGCGTACAGGGGCCACGGACTGAAGCTTTCTTT. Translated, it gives CASSVQGPRTEAFF. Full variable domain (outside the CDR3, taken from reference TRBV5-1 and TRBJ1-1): KAGVTQTPRYLIKTRGQQVTLSCSPISGHRSVSWYQQTPGQGLQFLFEYFSETQRNKGNFPGRFSGRQFSNSRSEMNVSTLELGDSALYLCASSVQGPRTEAFFGQGTRLTVV.